One T cell receptor beta chain is described in this entry. Its specificity is not known. Reverse transcription of all isolated RNA meant that expressed TCRB transcripts were sequenced. Here immunoSEQ multiplex PCR was the method, and the copy in TCRdb shows in-frame clones only, minus some. The repertoire holds about 930,000 clones, roughly 16% seen once, with 0.023% in the top ten. The V and J ends lost 0 bases and 7 bases, in that order; junction bases with no gene match: 6. The CDR3 totals 15 residues. Germline V CDR1 and CDR2: LGHNA, YNFKEQ. This record comes from a study of beta chain features in type 1 diabetes. Study-wide points: Moderate but significant shortening of TCRB CDR3s was recorded in all four CD4+ subsets from Type 1 diabetes patients.

One heparinised blood draw averaging approximately 120 mL was given by each donor. Each of the CD4+ naive, central memory, regulatory and stem cell-like memory populations was sorted via CD45RO/CCR7/CD25/CD127/CD95/CD27. Sorted cells reached over 95% purity in every population. The rearrangement joins TRBV4-2 to TRBJ1-3; 7 bases are shared with TRBD1. The receptor was isolated from a woman aged 18-35 years in good health. Specimen: naive CD4+ T cells from blood. The DNA for the CDR3 is TGTGCCAGCAGCCAAGATATAGCCAGGGGGAACACCATATATTTT. This sequence encodes CASSQDIARGNTIYF.